This T cell receptor (beta chain) was identified in a study of T cells in women clearing cervical HPV infection. Study-wide results and limits: Associations may precede or follow infection; HPV-specific or memory T cells were not isolated. Each sample's T-cell count was unknown, possibly confounding richness. A classifier using richness and V gene abundances reached an AUC of over 0.75.

Of note for this clone: Its matching antigen is unknown. Sequencing ends 3 residues short of the CDR3 end; the germline J gene provides the rest.

Germline V gene sequence: CDR1 SEHNR, CDR2 FQNEAQ (reference sequence). The CDR3 runs to 14 residues. With 4 bases clipped from V and 4 bases from J, the junction kept 1 base outside the gene matches. MY09/MY11 PCR detected cervical HPV DNA; dot-blot assigned genotypes. Sequencing used immunoSEQ multiplex PCR; TCRdb keeps in-frame clones, though not all of them. The sample's table shows 18,000 or so clones. The source material was blood buffy coat. V and J are TRBV7-9 and TRBJ2-1; 10 nucleotides agree with TRBD2. The receptor's source is a woman aged 18 to 75 with a cervical HPV16 infection that either progressed to CIN3+ or cleared (not recorded which). The CDR3 is CASSSGLAYNEQFF. Incomplete CDR3 DNA: TGTGCCAGCAGCTCGGGACTAGCGTACAATGAG.